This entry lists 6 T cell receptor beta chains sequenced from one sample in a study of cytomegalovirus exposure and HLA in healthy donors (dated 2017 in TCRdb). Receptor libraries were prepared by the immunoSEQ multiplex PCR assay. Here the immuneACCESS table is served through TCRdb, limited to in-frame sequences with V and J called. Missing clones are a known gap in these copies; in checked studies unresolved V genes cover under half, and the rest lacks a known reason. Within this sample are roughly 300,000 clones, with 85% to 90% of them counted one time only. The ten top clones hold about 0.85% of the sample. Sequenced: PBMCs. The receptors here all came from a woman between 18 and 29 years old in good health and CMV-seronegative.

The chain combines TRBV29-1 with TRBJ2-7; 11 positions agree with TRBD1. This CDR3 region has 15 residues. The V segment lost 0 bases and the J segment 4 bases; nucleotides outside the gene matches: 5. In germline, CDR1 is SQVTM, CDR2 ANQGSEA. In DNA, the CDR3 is TGCAGCGTTGAAGACAGAGGGACAGGGGGGTACGAGCAGTACTTC. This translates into CSVEDRGTGGYEQYF.

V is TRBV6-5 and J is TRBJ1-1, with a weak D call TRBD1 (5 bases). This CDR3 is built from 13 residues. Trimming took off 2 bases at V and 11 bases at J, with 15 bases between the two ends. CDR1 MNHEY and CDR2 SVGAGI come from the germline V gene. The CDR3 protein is CASSYGTARVAFF. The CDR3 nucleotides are TGTGCCAGCAGTTACGGGACTGCAAGAGTGGCTTTCTTT.

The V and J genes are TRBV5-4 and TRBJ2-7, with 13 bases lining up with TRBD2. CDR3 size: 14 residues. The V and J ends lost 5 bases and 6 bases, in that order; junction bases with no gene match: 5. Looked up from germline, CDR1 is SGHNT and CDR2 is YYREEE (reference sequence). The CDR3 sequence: CASRLAGGPVEQYF. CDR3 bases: TGTGCCAGCAGACTAGCGGGAGGGCCAGTCGAGCAGTACTTC.

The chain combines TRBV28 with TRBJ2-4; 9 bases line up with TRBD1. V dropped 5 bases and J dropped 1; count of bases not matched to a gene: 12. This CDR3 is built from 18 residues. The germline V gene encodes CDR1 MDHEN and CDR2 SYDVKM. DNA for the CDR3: TGTGCCAGCAGTCAAAACAGGGGGCAAAGGTCCGCCAAAAACATTCAGTACTTC. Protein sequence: CASSQNRGQRSAKNIQYF. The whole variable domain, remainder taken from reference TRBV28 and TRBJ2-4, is DVKVTQSSRYLVKRTGEKVFLECVQDMDHENMFWYRQDPGLGLRLIYFSYDVKMKEKGDIPEGYSVSREKKERFSLILESASTNQTSMYLCASSQNRGQRSAKNIQYFGAGTRLSVL.

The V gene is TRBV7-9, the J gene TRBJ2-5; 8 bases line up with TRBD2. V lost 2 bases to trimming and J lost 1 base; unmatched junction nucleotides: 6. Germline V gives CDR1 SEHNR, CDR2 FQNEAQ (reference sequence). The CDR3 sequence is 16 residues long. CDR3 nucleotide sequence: TGTGCCAGCAGCTTATATGGGGCGGGGGGCCAAGAGACCCAGTACTTC. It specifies CASSLYGAGGQETQYF.

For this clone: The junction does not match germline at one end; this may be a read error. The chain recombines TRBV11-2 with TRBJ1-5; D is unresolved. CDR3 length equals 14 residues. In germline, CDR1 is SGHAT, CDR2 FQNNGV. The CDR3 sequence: CASSVEGREEPQHF. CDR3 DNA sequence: TGTGCCAGCAGCGTAGAAGGGCGGGAGGAGCCCCAGCATTTT.